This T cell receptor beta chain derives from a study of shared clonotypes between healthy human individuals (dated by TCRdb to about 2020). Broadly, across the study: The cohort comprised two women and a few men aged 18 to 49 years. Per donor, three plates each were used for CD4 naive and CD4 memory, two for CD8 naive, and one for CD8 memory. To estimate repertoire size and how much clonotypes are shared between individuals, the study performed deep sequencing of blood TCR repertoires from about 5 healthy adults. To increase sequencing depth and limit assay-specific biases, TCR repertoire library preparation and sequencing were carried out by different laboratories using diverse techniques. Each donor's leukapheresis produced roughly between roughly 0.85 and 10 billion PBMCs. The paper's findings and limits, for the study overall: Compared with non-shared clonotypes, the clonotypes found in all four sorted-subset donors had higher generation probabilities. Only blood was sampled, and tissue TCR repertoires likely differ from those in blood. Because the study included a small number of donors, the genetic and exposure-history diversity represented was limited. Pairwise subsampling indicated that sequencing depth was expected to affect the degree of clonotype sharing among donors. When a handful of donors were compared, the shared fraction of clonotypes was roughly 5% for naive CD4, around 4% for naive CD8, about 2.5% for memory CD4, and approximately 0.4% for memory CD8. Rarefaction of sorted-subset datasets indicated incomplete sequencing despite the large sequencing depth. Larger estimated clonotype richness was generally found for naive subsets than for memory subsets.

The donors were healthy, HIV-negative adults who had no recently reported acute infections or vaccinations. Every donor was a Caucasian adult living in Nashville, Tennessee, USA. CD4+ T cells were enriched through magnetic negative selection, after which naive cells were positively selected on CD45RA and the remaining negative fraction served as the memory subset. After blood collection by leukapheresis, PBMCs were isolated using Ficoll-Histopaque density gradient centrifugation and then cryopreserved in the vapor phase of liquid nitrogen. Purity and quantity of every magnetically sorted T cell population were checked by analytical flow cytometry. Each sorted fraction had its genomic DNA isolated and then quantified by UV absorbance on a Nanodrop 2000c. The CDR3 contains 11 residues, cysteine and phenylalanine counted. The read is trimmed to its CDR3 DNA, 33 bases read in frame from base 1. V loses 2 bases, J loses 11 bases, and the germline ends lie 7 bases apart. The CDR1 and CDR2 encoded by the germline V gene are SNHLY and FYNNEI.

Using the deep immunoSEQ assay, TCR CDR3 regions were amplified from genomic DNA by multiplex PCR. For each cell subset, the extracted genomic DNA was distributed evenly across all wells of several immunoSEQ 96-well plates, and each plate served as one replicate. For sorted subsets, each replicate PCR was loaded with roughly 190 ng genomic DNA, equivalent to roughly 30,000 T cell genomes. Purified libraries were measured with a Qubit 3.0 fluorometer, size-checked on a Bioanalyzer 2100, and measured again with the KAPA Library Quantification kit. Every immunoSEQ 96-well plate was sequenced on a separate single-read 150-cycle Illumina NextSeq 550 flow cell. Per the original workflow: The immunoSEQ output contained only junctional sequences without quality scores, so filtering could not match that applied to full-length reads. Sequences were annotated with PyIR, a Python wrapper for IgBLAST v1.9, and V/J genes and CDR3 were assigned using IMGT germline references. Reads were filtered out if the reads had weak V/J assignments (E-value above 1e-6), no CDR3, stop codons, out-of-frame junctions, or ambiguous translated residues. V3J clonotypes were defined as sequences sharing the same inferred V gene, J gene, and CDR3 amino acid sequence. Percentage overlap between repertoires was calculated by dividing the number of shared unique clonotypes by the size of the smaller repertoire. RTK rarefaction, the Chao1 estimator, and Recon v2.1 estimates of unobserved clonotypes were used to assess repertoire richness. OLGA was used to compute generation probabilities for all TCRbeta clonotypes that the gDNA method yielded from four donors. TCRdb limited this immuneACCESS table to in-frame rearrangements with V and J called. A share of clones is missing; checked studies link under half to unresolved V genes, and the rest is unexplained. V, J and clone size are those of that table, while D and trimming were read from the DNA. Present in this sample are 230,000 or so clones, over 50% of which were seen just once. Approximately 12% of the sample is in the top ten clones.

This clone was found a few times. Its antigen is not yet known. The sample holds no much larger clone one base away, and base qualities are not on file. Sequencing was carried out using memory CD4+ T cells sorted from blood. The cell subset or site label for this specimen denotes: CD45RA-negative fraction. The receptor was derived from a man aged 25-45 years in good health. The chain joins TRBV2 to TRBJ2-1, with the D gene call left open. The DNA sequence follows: TGTGCCAGCAGTGAATCTCAGCAGCAGTTCTTC. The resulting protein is CASSESQQQFF. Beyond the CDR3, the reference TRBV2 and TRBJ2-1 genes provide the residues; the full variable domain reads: EPEVTQTPSHQVTQMGQEVILRCVPISNHLYFYWYRQILGQKVEFLVSFYNNEISEKSEIFDDQFSVERPDGSNFTLKIRSTKLEDSAMYFCASSESQQQFFGPGTRLTVL.